This T cell receptor (beta chain) was recovered during a study of radiotherapy plus CTLA-4 blockade in lung cancer. The CDR3 covers 15 residues. Germline-derived CDR1 and CDR2 are SGHAT and FQNNGV. The sample holds a few counts of this clone. Its antigen is not identified. Sequenced by immunoSEQ multiplex PCR; TCRdb stores in-frame clones only, minus some. The table shows 45,000 to 60,000 clones, with 60% to 80% occurring only once. General study results and limits: After treatment with radiotherapy plus ipilimumab, TCR clones that came from the tumor expanded in blood.

Sequencing was performed on peripheral blood, taken from a patient treated with radiotherapy plus ipilimumab. This chain links TRBV11-2 with TRBJ2-5; the match to TRBD1 covers 8 bases. The J call may be wrong; the DNA end is better matched by TRBJ2-7. This TCR was recovered from a human donor with non-small cell lung cancer whose response to radiotherapy plus ipilimumab could not be evaluated. The chain's CDR3 is CASSPNPSTGVEQYF. The CDR3 region has the DNA TGTGCCAGCAGCCCAAACCCCTCGACAGGGGTCGAGCAGTACTTC.